This is a list of T cell receptor beta chains from one sample in a study of T cell changes during pregnancy in multiple sclerosis. Sequencing was performed with immunoSEQ multiplex PCR; in TCRdb, only in-frame clones are kept and a portion is missing. The data show approximately 83,000 clones, almost 95% seen once. The sequences come from peripheral blood, collected in the third trimester of pregnancy. These receptors all come from a female donor with multiple sclerosis, enrolled in a pregnancy study. CDR3s include the opening cysteine and the closing phenylalanine or tryptophan. D genes are given only for firm matches. Only some rows state a clone size, as once, few, many or a class for expanded clones.

TRBD1	TRBV7-6	TRBJ2-7	-	TGTGCCAGCAGCAACAGGACAGGTTTGACCTACGAGCAGTACTTC	CASSNRTGLTYEQYF
TRBD2	TRBV28	TRBJ2-2	-	TGTGCCAGCAGTTTGATATGGAGGTCTAGCGGGATGTCCGGGGAGCTGTTTTTT	CASSLIWRSSGMSGELFF
-	TRBV29-1	TRBJ2-1	-	TGCAGCGTTGACAGTGGCTACAATGAGCAGTTCTTC	CSVDSGYNEQFF
-	TRBV5-6	TRBJ1-1	-	TGTGCCAGCAGTATATTAGGACAGCGCTACACTGAAGCTTTCTTT	CASSILGQRYTEAFF
TRBD1	TRBV2	TRBJ2-7	once	TGTGCCAGCAAGGATCCGGGGACAGGGGTGTCCTACGAGCAGTACTTC	CASKDPGTGVSYEQYF
-	TRBV11-2	TRBJ2-3	-	TGTGCCAGCACCCTACTAACTAGCACAGATACGCAGTATTTT	CASTLLTSTDTQYF
TRBD2	TRBV28	TRBJ2-1	-	TGTGCCAGCAGAACTAGCGGCTCCTACAATGAGCAGTTCTTC	CASRTSGSYNEQFF
TRBD1	TRBV5-1	TRBJ2-5	-	TGCGCCAGCAGCTCGACCGGGACAGGGGGAAAGACCCAGTACTTC	CASSSTGTGGKTQYF
-	TRBV6-5	TRBJ1-4	-	TGTGCCAGCAGTTACTCCGTCAGGAGCGGTGAAAAACTGTTTTTT	CASSYSVRSGEKLFF
-	TRBV28	TRBJ1-1	-	TGTGCCAGCAGTCCCACCCTCCCGGGATGGACTGAAGCTTTCTTT	CASSPTLPGWTEAFF